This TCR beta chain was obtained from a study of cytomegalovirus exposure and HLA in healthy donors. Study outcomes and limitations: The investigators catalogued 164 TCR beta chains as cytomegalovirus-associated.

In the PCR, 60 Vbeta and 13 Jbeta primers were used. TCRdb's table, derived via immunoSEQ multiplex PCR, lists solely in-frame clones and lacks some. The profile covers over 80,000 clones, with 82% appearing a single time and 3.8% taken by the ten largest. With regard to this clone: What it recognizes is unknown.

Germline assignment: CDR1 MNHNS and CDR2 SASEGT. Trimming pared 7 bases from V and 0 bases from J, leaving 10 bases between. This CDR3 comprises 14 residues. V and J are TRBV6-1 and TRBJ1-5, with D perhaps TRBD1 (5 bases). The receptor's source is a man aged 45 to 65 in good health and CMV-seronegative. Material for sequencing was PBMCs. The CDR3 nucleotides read TGTGCCAGCAACAGGTTGAATAGCAATCAGCCCCAGCATTTT. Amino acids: CASNRLNSNQPQHF.